The rows below give T cell receptor beta chains drawn from one sample of a study of cytomegalovirus exposure and HLA in healthy donors. The repertoire was sequenced with immunoSEQ multiplex PCR; TCRdb's copy has only in-frame clones and lacks some. The sample lists 150,000 to 170,000 clones, approximately 86% occurring once. The material sequenced was PBMCs. These receptors were taken from a man between 18 and 29 years old in good health and CMV-seropositive. Both conserved end residues are part of each CDR3. Fields, in order: D gene, J gene, clone size, V gene, CDR3 DNA, CDR3 protein. A D gene is named only where the DNA matches it firmly. Some rows mark clone size as missing; the rest say once, few, many or name a class of expanded clone.

d_gene: TRBD2
j_gene: TRBJ2-3
abundance: -
v_gene: TRBV5-1
CDR3nt: TGCGCCAGCAGCCCGGGGGGACTAGCGGGATACACAGATACGCAGTATTTT
CDR3aa: CASSPGGLAGYTDTQYF

d_gene: -
j_gene: TRBJ2-2
abundance: -
v_gene: TRBV6-5
CDR3nt: TGTGCCAGCTCCCCGGTGGCGAACACCGGGGAGCTGTTTTTT
CDR3aa: CASSPVANTGELFF

d_gene: TRBD2
j_gene: TRBJ2-7
abundance: many
v_gene: TRBV5-4
CDR3nt: TGTGCCAGCAGCTTTTTTACTAGCGGGGACTACGAGCAGTACTTC
CDR3aa: CASSFFTSGDYEQYF

d_gene: -
j_gene: TRBJ2-7
abundance: -
v_gene: TRBV5-1
CDR3nt: TGCGCCAGCAGCCACTACCGAGCTGGTAGAGGCGTCTACGAGCAGTACTTC
CDR3aa: CASSHYRAGRGVYEQYF

d_gene: TRBD1
j_gene: TRBJ1-5
abundance: few
v_gene: TRBV18
CDR3nt: TGTGCCAGCTCAGGAGGACAGGGCAATCAGCCCCAGCATTTT
CDR3aa: CASSGGQGNQPQHF

d_gene: -
j_gene: TRBJ2-1
abundance: once
v_gene: TRBV6-4
CDR3nt: TGTGCCAGCAGTGACTCTAGCTTTTCCTCCTACAATGAGCAGTTCTTC
CDR3aa: CASSDSSFSSYNEQFF

d_gene: -
j_gene: TRBJ2-7
abundance: -
v_gene: TRBV7-2
CDR3nt: TGTGCCAGCAGCTTAAAGGAGTCTAGCTCCTACGAGCAGTACTTC
CDR3aa: CASSLKESSSYEQYF

d_gene: -
j_gene: TRBJ2-7
abundance: -
v_gene: TRBV5-8
CDR3nt: TGTGCCAGCAGCCGAAGTTGGGACATGGCCTACGAGCAGTACTTC
CDR3aa: CASSRSWDMAYEQYF

d_gene: TRBD1
j_gene: TRBJ2-5
abundance: -
v_gene: TRBV5-1
CDR3nt: TGCGCCAGCAGCGTGGCGGACAGGGGTGTGGAGACCCAGTACTTC
CDR3aa: CASSVADRGVETQYF

d_gene: -
j_gene: TRBJ2-1
abundance: few
v_gene: TRBV4-1
CDR3nt: TGCGCCAGCAGCCAAGGGGAGCTACACTCCTACAATGAGCAGTTCTTC
CDR3aa: CASSQGELHSYNEQFF

d_gene: -
j_gene: TRBJ2-1
abundance: -
v_gene: TRBV9
CDR3nt: TGTGCCAGCGGAGCGGCGAGCTCCTACAATGAGCAGTTCTTC
CDR3aa: CASGAASSYNEQFF

d_gene: -
j_gene: TRBJ2-2
abundance: -
v_gene: TRBV11-3
CDR3nt: TGTGCCAGCAGCTTAGACCCGATCGGGGTAGCGCGGGACGGGGAGCTGTTTTTT
CDR3aa: CASSLDPIGVARDGELFF

d_gene: -
j_gene: TRBJ1-5
abundance: -
v_gene: TRBV2
CDR3nt: TGTGCCAGCAGCGTAGAGGGAATCCTAAACCAGCCCCAGCATTTT
CDR3aa: CASSVEGILNQPQHF

d_gene: TRBD1
j_gene: TRBJ1-1
abundance: -
v_gene: TRBV6-5
CDR3nt: TGTGCCAGCAGAACTCCCCAGGGGGTGACTGAAGCTTTCTTT
CDR3aa: CASRTPQGVTEAFF

d_gene: TRBD1
j_gene: TRBJ1-2
abundance: -
v_gene: TRBV7-2
CDR3nt: TGTGCCAGCAGCTCCCGACAGGGAAGTCAGGGCTACACCTTC
CDR3aa: CASSSRQGSQGYTF

d_gene: -
j_gene: TRBJ1-6
abundance: -
v_gene: TRBV5-8
CDR3nt: TGTGCCAGCAGCTCTTCTTCCTATTCACCCCTCCACTTT
CDR3aa: CASSSSSYSPLHF

d_gene: TRBD1
j_gene: TRBJ1-2
abundance: -
v_gene: TRBV6-6
CDR3nt: TGTGCCAGCAGGGCCCGGGACAGGGCTAACTATGGCTACACCTTC
CDR3aa: CASRARDRANYGYTF

d_gene: -
j_gene: TRBJ2-3
abundance: -
v_gene: TRBV18
CDR3nt: TGTGCCAGCTCATCTTCATACTCTAGCACAGATACGCAGTATTTT
CDR3aa: CASSSSYSSTDTQYF

d_gene: TRBD2
j_gene: TRBJ2-3
abundance: -
v_gene: TRBV11-2
CDR3nt: TGTGCCAGCAGCAATCTAGCGGGGGGCACAGATACGCAGTATTTT
CDR3aa: CASSNLAGGTDTQYF

d_gene: -
j_gene: TRBJ1-1
abundance: -
v_gene: TRBV6-7
CDR3nt: TGTGCCAGCAGTTGTTCAGGGGTGGGAAACACTGAAGCTTTCTTT
CDR3aa: CASSCSGVGNTEAFF

d_gene: TRBD1
j_gene: TRBJ2-7
abundance: -
v_gene: TRBV27
CDR3nt: TGTGCCAGCAGTCCGCTTGCGGGACAGGGGCACTACGAGCAGTACTTC
CDR3aa: CASSPLAGQGHYEQYF

d_gene: -
j_gene: TRBJ1-2
abundance: -
v_gene: TRBV6-1
CDR3nt: TGTGCCAGCAGTGGCAGGGAATGGGGCTACACCTTC
CDR3aa: CASSGREWGYTF

d_gene: -
j_gene: TRBJ2-3
abundance: -
v_gene: TRBV15
CDR3nt: TGTGCCACCAGCAGAGAACTAGCCCCAGATACGCAGTATTTT
CDR3aa: CATSRELAPDTQYF

d_gene: -
j_gene: TRBJ2-5
abundance: -
v_gene: TRBV7-2
CDR3nt: TGTGCCAGCAGCTTACCCCCAGGGGGCGTGAGCGGGGGGCGGGAGACCCAGTACTTC
CDR3aa: CASSLPPGGVSGGRETQYF

d_gene: -
j_gene: TRBJ1-2
abundance: -
v_gene: TRBV2
CDR3nt: TGTGCCAGCAGGGCCGGGGGCTACACCTTC
CDR3aa: CASRAGGYTF

d_gene: TRBD2
j_gene: TRBJ2-1
abundance: few
v_gene: TRBV30
CDR3nt: TGTGCCTGGGCCCTTAGCGGGAGGGATTACAATGAGCAGTTCTTC
CDR3aa: CAWALSGRDYNEQFF

d_gene: TRBD1
j_gene: TRBJ2-2
abundance: -
v_gene: TRBV19
CDR3nt: TGTGCCAGTAGTACCCCAGGGGGCGGGGAGCTGTTTTTT
CDR3aa: CASSTPGGGELFF

d_gene: -
j_gene: TRBJ1-6
abundance: -
v_gene: TRBV5-1
CDR3nt: TGCGCCAGCAGCCCGGAGCCAGGGAATTCACCCCTCCACTTT
CDR3aa: CASSPEPGNSPLHF

d_gene: -
j_gene: TRBJ1-3
abundance: -
v_gene: TRBV9
CDR3nt: TGTGCCAGCAGCGGATCGGTCCGAATGTCGTCTGGAAACACCATATATTTT
CDR3aa: CASSGSVRMSSGNTIYF

d_gene: -
j_gene: TRBJ2-5
abundance: -
v_gene: TRBV5-1
CDR3nt: TGCGCCAGCAGCTTGGATGCCCGCGAAGAGACCCAGTACTTC
CDR3aa: CASSLDAREETQYF

d_gene: -
j_gene: TRBJ2-2
abundance: -
v_gene: TRBV9
CDR3nt: TGTGCCAGCAGCGTAGAGGGGGCCGGGGAGCTGTTTTTT
CDR3aa: CASSVEGAGELFF

d_gene: TRBD2
j_gene: TRBJ2-3
abundance: few
v_gene: TRBV10-2
CDR3nt: TGCGCCAGCAGTGAGGGGGGACTAGCGGGAGATACGCAGTATTTT
CDR3aa: CASSEGGLAGDTQYF

d_gene: -
j_gene: TRBJ2-5
abundance: -
v_gene: TRBV14
CDR3nt: TGTGCCAGCAGCCAAGATATAAGCCCCCCGACCCAGTACTTC
CDR3aa: CASSQDISPPTQYF

d_gene: TRBD1
j_gene: TRBJ1-6
abundance: once
v_gene: TRBV19
CDR3nt: TGTGCCAGTAGGTATGACAGGGGCAACCCAAATTCACCCCTCCACTTT
CDR3aa: CASRYDRGNPNSPLHF

d_gene: TRBD1
j_gene: TRBJ1-2
abundance: -
v_gene: TRBV28
CDR3nt: TGTGCCAGCACCCAGGGGGACAGGGGGCGCGGCTACACCTTC
CDR3aa: CASTQGDRGRGYTF

d_gene: TRBD2
j_gene: TRBJ2-7
abundance: -
v_gene: TRBV7-2
CDR3nt: TGTGCCAGCAGCCTAAAGGGAGGGATACCCTACGAGCAGTACTTC
CDR3aa: CASSLKGGIPYEQYF

d_gene: -
j_gene: TRBJ2-6
abundance: -
v_gene: TRBV14
CDR3nt: TGTGCCAGCAGCGAGTGGACGGGGGATTCTGGGGCCAACGTCCTGACTTTC
CDR3aa: CASSEWTGDSGANVLTF

d_gene: TRBD1
j_gene: TRBJ1-2
abundance: -
v_gene: TRBV25-1
CDR3nt: TGTGCCAGCAGTGTCCGGATGGGACAGTCTAACTATGGCTACACCTTC
CDR3aa: CASSVRMGQSNYGYTF

d_gene: TRBD1
j_gene: TRBJ1-5
abundance: -
v_gene: TRBV7-8
CDR3nt: TGTGCCAGCAGTCGTCGTCAAATTGGAGGACAGGGGGTTCAGCCCCAGCATTTT
CDR3aa: CASSRRQIGGQGVQPQHF

d_gene: -
j_gene: TRBJ2-3
abundance: -
v_gene: TRBV7-2
CDR3nt: TGTGCCAGCAGTTTAAGGGGGAAGTACACAGATACGCAGTATTTT
CDR3aa: CASSLRGKYTDTQYF